The 21 T cell receptor beta chains reported below all come from one sample, sequenced in a study. From the 5' RACE reads, TCRdb called clonotypes with MiXCR, one entry per CDR3 protein. The top ten hold 6.5% of the sample, which has about 3,000 distinct CDR3 sequences, under 7% seen once. Sequencing used total memory T cells from blood PBMCs. Subset specified: transitional memory CD4+ T cells. Receptors were obtained from a female donor with HIV.

This clonotype qualifies as medium-sized. The chain is built from TRBV4-3 and TRBJ1-6; D uncertain. Germline lookup yields CDR1 LGHNA and CDR2 YSLEER. Trimming shortened V by 2 bases and J by 8 bases, and 7 bases separated the two germline ends. This CDR3 has 13 amino acids. CDR3 region: CASSQTGDSPLHF. CDR3 DNA sequence: TGCGCCAGCAGCCAAACCGGCGATTCACCCCTCCACTTT.

This clonotype was seen more than once but under ten times. An end of the junction differs from the germline gene, which may be a read error. J is TRBJ2-1 and V is TRBV6-5; weak D call: TRBD1 (5 bases). Germline V gene data show CDR1 as MNHEY and CDR2 as SVGAGI. The CDR3 is made up of 12 amino acids. CDR3 sequence reads: CASSYSDSMSAF. The CDR3 region has the DNA TGTGCCAGCAGTTACTCTGACAGTATGTCCGCTTTC.

This clonotype is labeled as medium-sized. The chain links TRBV15 to TRBJ1-5, with D unresolved. V was cut by 0 bases and J by 0 bases, with 6 bases left in between. The CDR3 consists of 15 residues. CDR1 and CDR2 (germline): LNHNV, YYDKDF (reference sequence). DNA for the CDR3: TGTGCCACCAGCAGAGATAGAGATAGCAATCAGCCCCAGCATTTT. Translation: CATSRDRDSNQPQHF.

This chain connects TRBV10-2 to TRBJ1-5; the D is unclear. Germline CDR1 reads WSHSY; CDR2 reads SAAADI. The CDR3 covers 13 residues. Trimming took off 5 bases at V and 4 bases at J, with 9 bases between the two ends. The CDR3, as DNA: TGCGCCAGCAGTCCAGGAGGAAATCAGCCCCAGCATTTT. Its translation: CASSPGGNQPQHF.

By share, this clonotype counts as medium-sized. The V gene is TRBV4-3, the J gene TRBJ1-5, with no clear D. This CDR3 spans 12 amino acids. The V end was cut by 0 bases, the J end by 9 bases, with 6 bases between. From germline, CDR1 is LGHNA and CDR2 YSLEER. The CDR3 coding sequence is TGCGCCAGCAGCCAAGAAAGAGGGCCCCAGCATTTT. Translated: CASSQERGPQHF.

The chain recombines TRBV6-2 or TRBV6-3 with TRBJ1-2; TRBD1 aligns across 8 bases. V gave up 2 bases and J gave up 3 bases; unmatched junction bases: 5. Germline CDR1 MNHEY, CDR2 SVGEGT. The CDR3 runs 15 residues. The CDR3, as DNA: TGTGCCAGCAGTTACACAGGGGGTCATGACTATGGCTACACCTTC. Translated, it gives CASSYTGGHDYGYTF.

By share, this clonotype ranks as medium-sized. This chain connects TRBV11-2 to TRBJ1-1; D is perhaps TRBD1 (5 bases). V lost 4 bases, J lost 4 bases, and 16 bases lay in between. Germline V gene lookup returns CDR1 SGHAT and CDR2 FQNNGV. This CDR3 comprises 15 residues. The CDR3: CASSSHGGLGTEAFF. DNA of the CDR3: TGTGCCAGCAGCTCTCATGGGGGGTTAGGCACTGAAGCTTTCTTT. Looking up the rest from reference TRBV11-2 and TRBJ1-1 gives the full variable domain: EAGVAQSPRYKIIEKRQSVAFWCNPISGHATLYWYQQILGQGPKLLIQFQNNGVVDDSQLPKDRFSAERLKGVDSTLKIQPAKLEDSAVYLCASSSHGGLGTEAFFGQGTRLTVV.

In this sample, this clonotype turned up a few times. J is TRBJ2-6 and V is TRBV6-5, with TRBD2 matching 9 bases. The CDR3 is 19 residues long. The V segment lost 0 bases and the J segment 0 bases; nucleotides outside the gene matches: 6. Germline CDR1 and CDR2: MNHEY and SVGAGI. CDR3 amino acids: CASSYSGLAGNSGANVLTF. For the CDR3, the DNA is TGTGCCAGCAGTTACTCTGGGCTAGCGGGGAACTCTGGGGCCAACGTCCTGACTTTC.

The rearrangement uses TRBV7-9 and TRBJ2-5; D is possibly TRBD1 (5 bases). Germline assignment: CDR1 SEHNR and CDR2 FQNEAQ (reference sequence). This CDR3 spans 13 amino acids. With 7 bases removed from V and 4 bases from J, the gap between germline ends came to 13 bases. The CDR3 loop reads CASIDWGRETQYF. For the CDR3, the DNA is TGTGCCAGCATTGATTGGGGCCGAGAGACCCAGTACTTC. The whole variable domain, remainder taken from reference TRBV7-9 and TRBJ2-5, is DTGVSQNPRHKITKRGQNVTFRCDPISEHNRLYWYRQTLGQGPEFLTYFQNEAQLEKSRLLSDRFSAERPKGSFSTLEIQRTEQGDSAMYLCASIDWGRETQYFGPGTRLLVL.

The rearrangement uses TRBV6-1 and TRBJ2-7, with TRBD2 matching 8 bases. The CDR3 spans 13 residues. Germline CDR1 reads MNHNS; CDR2 reads SASEGT. With 5 bases clipped from V and 4 bases from J, the junction kept 4 bases outside the gene matches. The chain's CDR3 is CASSPGGPYEQYV. The CDR3 DNA sequence: TGTGCCAGCAGTCCGGGGGGGCCTTACGAGCAGTACGTC.

This clonotype is deemed medium-sized. This chain uses TRBV15 with TRBJ1-1; D is undetermined. Trimming removed 1 base at V and 6 bases at J, with 9 bases between. The CDR3 loop spans 13 amino acids. Germline assignment: CDR1 LNHNV and CDR2 YYDKDF (reference sequence). The DNA for the CDR3 is TGTGCCACCAGCAGAGTACGGGAATCTGAAGCTTTCTTT. Its translation is CATSRVRESEAFF.

By share, this clonotype ranks as medium-sized. J is TRBJ1-3 and V is TRBV7-8; D uncertain. Looked up from germline, CDR1 is SGHVS and CDR2 is FQNEAQ. Trimming cost V 5 bases and J 0 bases, with 14 bases left between them. CDR3 length: 16 residues. The CDR3 DNA follows: TGTGCCAGCAGCAATTCCGGACGGAGCTCTGGAAACACCATATATTTT. It yields the protein CASSNSGRSSGNTIYF.

Turning to this clonotype: This could be a read error, since a much larger clone is one nucleotide away. The chain employs TRBV7-6 and TRBJ1-2; 8 bases fit TRBD1. The CDR3 consists of 14 residues. Germline V lookup: CDR1 SGHVS, CDR2 FNYEAQ. This chain's CDR3 is CAGSLGQGRVGYTF. For the CDR3, the DNA is TGTGCCGGCAGCTTAGGACAGGGCCGCGTAGGCTACACCTTC.

In its sample, this clonotype ranks as medium-sized. The rearrangement links TRBV7-9 to TRBJ1-2; D call uncertain. Germline assignment: CDR1 SEHNR and CDR2 FQNEAQ (reference sequence). The CDR3 is 11 amino acids. Trimming left V 1 base short and J 5 bases short, with 2 bases between. In DNA form, the CDR3 reads TGTGCCAGCAGCTTAGAATATGGCTACACCTTC. Its protein product is CASSLEYGYTF.

By share, this clonotype counts as medium-sized (0.01 to 0.1%). V usage is TRBV12-3 or TRBV12-4 and J usage is TRBJ1-1; D ambiguous. The CDR3 sequence is 13 residues long. Trimming removed 5 bases at V and 6 bases at J, with 13 bases between. CDR3 in DNA: TGTGCCAGCAGTCCGCCGGGATGGGCTGAAGCTTTCTTT. Protein sequence: CASSPPGWAEAFF.

By proportion, this clonotype is medium-sized. V usage is TRBV10-3 and J usage is TRBJ1-2, with D unclear. Germline-derived CDR1 and CDR2 are ENHRY and SYGVKD. V was clipped by 6 bases and J by 7 bases, with 15 bases between them. There are 13 residues in the CDR3. The CDR3 sequence is CAISEHSQLGYTF. The CDR3 DNA reads TGTGCCATCAGCGAACATTCACAGCTTGGCTACACCTTC.

In its sample, this clonotype ranks as medium-sized. The chain is built from TRBV6-2 or TRBV6-3 and TRBJ1-1, with D tentatively TRBD1 (6 bases). Germline V CDR1 and CDR2: MNHEY, SVGEGT. CDR3 length: 15 amino acids. V dropped 4 bases and J dropped 4 bases, with 16 bases sitting between them. CDR3 sequence reads: CASSSRRTAGTEAFF. The CDR3 DNA follows: TGTGCCAGCAGTTCCCGACGGACAGCGGGCACTGAAGCTTTCTTT.

In this sample, this clonotype is large. The V and J genes are TRBV12-3 or TRBV12-4 and TRBJ1-2; 9 bases align to TRBD1. This CDR3 has 12 amino acids. Losses at the gene ends were 5 bases for V and 8 bases for J; bases not matched to a gene: 3. The CDR3 bases are TGTGCCAGCAGTCAGGGACAGGGAGGCTACACCTTC. This encodes CASSQGQGGYTF.

This clonotype is classed as medium-sized. The chain links TRBV24-1 to TRBJ1-3; no definite D call. The germline V gene encodes CDR1 KGHDR and CDR2 SFDVKD. V was clipped by 9 bases and J by 0 bases, with 5 bases between them. This CDR3 spans 12 amino acids. CDR3 bases: TGTGCCACCTCGGACTCTGGAAACACCATATATTTT. Amino acid sequence: CATSDSGNTIYF.

This clonotype was seen more than once but under ten times. The V gene is TRBV24-1, the J gene TRBJ2-6, with 9 bases identical to TRBD1. Germline CDR1 KGHDR, CDR2 SFDVKD. The CDR3 has 18 amino acids. V lost 7 bases, J lost 0 bases, and 9 bases stayed unmatched. Here the CDR3 reads CATSPTGTGPSGANVLTF. The CDR3 DNA is TGTGCCACCAGCCCCACCGGGACAGGGCCCTCTGGGGCCAACGTCCTGACTTTC.

The chain has TRBV28 and TRBJ2-2; tentatively, D is TRBD1 (6 bases). Trimming took off 7 bases at V and 4 bases at J, with 19 bases between the two ends. The CDR3 runs to 16 residues. Germline lookup yields CDR1 MDHEN and CDR2 SYDVKM. The CDR3 reads CASTQGIRFGTGELFF. As DNA, the CDR3 is TGTGCCAGCACACAGGGTATCCGGTTTGGCACCGGGGAGCTGTTTTTT.